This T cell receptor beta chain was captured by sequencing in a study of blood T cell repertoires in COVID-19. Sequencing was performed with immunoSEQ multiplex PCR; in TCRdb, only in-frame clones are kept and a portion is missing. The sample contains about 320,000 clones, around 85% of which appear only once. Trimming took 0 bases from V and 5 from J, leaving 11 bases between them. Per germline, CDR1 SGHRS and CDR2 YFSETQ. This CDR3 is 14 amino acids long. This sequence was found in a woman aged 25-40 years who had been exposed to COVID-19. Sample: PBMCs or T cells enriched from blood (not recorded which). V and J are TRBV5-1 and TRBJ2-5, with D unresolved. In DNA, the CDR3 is TGCGCCAGCAGCTTGGAACAGATACTGGAGACCCAGTACTTC. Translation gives CASSLEQILETQYF.